This T cell receptor beta chain was recorded in a study of cytomegalovirus exposure and HLA in healthy donors. General study results and limits: Highly shared variants forming one cluster were likely a sequencing artifact.

The CDR3 is 15 amino acids. Trimming took 3 bases from V and 5 from J; bases not matched to a gene: 7. CDR1 and CDR2 (germline): SNHLY, FYNNEI. In the case of this clone: Its antigen remains unidentified.

PCR primers comprised 60 Vbeta and 13 Jbeta primers. Here immunoSEQ multiplex PCR was the method, and the copy in TCRdb shows in-frame clones only, minus some. This sample has 80,000 to 130,000 clones, with approximately 81% found just once. The source of this sequence is a male donor in good health and CMV-seropositive. J is TRBJ2-5 and V is TRBV2, with 9 bases lining up with TRBD2. Source material: PBMCs. CDR3 bases: TGTGCCAGCAGTGAGGGGCGGGGGGGCCGGGAGACCCAGTACTTC. It codes for CASSEGRGGRETQYF.